Listed below are T cell receptor beta chains from one sample, sequenced in a study of T-cell memory formation after mild COVID-19. TCRdb recomputed calls from the 5' RACE reads with MiXCR, one row per CDR3 protein. The sample lists 140,000 or so distinct CDR3 sequences, about 6% occurring once. Sample: PBMCs or a T cell subset sorted from them (not recorded which). All receptors derive from an adult woman who had mild COVID-19 (a few samples of this study predate the infection). Cell type and time point are not known. Both conserved end residues are part of each CDR3. A D gene is named only where the DNA matches it firmly. Clone size appears in some rows only: once, few, many, or a class for an expanded clone.

v_call	clone_size	j_call	d_call	cdr3_aa	cdr3_nt
TRBV6-6	many	TRBJ2-3	TRBD1	CASSPRGGAGDTQYF	TGTGCCAGCAGCCCCAGAGGGGGCGCCGGAGATACGCAGTATTTT
TRBV20-1	few	TRBJ2-2	.	CSARDEGGGNTGELFF	TGCAGTGCTAGAGATGAGGGGGGTGGGAACACCGGGGAGCTGTTTTTT
TRBV29-1	many	TRBJ1-1	.	CSVGNIEVGEAFF	TGCAGCGTTGGGAATATAGAAGTAGGTGAAGCTTTCTTT
TRBV18	few	TRBJ1-2	.	CASSLNGPAAGGYTF	TGTGCCAGCTCACTTAACGGGCCGGCGGCTGGGGGCTACACCTTC
TRBV4-1	few	TRBJ1-2	TRBD1	CASSQDLVTGAYGYTF	TGCGCCAGCAGCCAAGATTTGGTTACAGGGGCCTATGGCTACACCTTC
TRBV7-8	many	TRBJ2-1	TRBD2	CASSYPPLAGGVNEQFF	TGTGCCAGCAGCTACCCCCCACTAGCGGGAGGGGTCAATGAGCAGTTCTTC
TRBV7-2	few	TRBJ1-5	.	CASSLRDTNQPQHF	TGTGCCAGCAGCTTACGGGACACCAATCAGCCCCAGCATTTT
TRBV7-3	once	TRBJ1-1	.	CASSFGGFNTEAFF	TGTGCCAGCAGCTTCGGGGGGTTTAATACTGAAGCTTTCTTT
TRBV7-8	many	TRBJ2-2	TRBD2	CASSPRAGGPVTGELFF	TGTGCCAGCAGCCCGCGAGCGGGAGGGCCGGTCACCGGGGAGCTGTTTTTT
TRBV29-1	many	TRBJ1-1	.	CSERDLHTEAFF	TGCAGCGAACGGGACCTGCACACTGAAGCTTTCTTT
TRBV5-1	.	TRBJ1-1	TRBD1	CDSSRDSPEAFF	TGCGACAGCAGCCGGGACAGTCCTGAAGCTTTCTTT
TRBV6-5	few	TRBJ2-1	.	CASSYSILAGLIYNEQFF	TGTGCCAGCAGTTACTCGATCCTAGCCGGACTTATTTACAATGAGCAGTTCTTC
TRBV30	few	TRBJ2-1	TRBD1	CAWSPTGTGGYNEQFF	TGTGCCTGGAGCCCGACCGGGACAGGGGGATACAATGAGCAGTTCTTC
TRBV20-1	.	TRBJ1-6	.	CSAPKAGVSPLHF	TGCAGTGCTCCTAAGGCGGGGGTTTCACCCCTCCACTTT
TRBV2	many	TRBJ1-1	.	CASSVLGAPTEAFF	TGTGCCAGCAGTGTCTTGGGGGCGCCTACTGAAGCTTTCTTT
TRBV12-3/TRBV12-4	few	TRBJ2-3	.	CASSLAEGRTSTDTQYF	TGTGCCAGCAGTTTAGCGGAGGGCAGAACTAGCACAGATACGCAGTATTTT
TRBV7-2	many	TRBJ2-6	.	CASSLGSSGANVLTF	TGCGCCAGCAGCTTGGGGTCATCTGGGGCCAACGTCCTGACTTTC
TRBV4-2	few	TRBJ1-2	.	CASSQSTSRAEGYTF	TGTGCCAGCAGCCAATCAACAAGCAGGGCTGAGGGCTACACCTTC
TRBV12-3/TRBV12-4	.	TRBJ2-7	TRBD2	CASSSTSAGEQYF	TGTGCCAGCAGCTCAACCTCAGCGGGAGAGCAGTACTTC
TRBV12-3/TRBV12-4	.	TRBJ2-3	.	CASSLGTTSTDTQYF	TGTGCCAGCAGTTTGGGGACAACTAGCACAGATACGCAGTATTTT
TRBV4-1	.	TRBJ1-1	.	CASSQNLVGRNTEAFF	TGCGCCAGCAGCCAAAACTTAGTGGGGAGGAACACTGAAGCTTTCTTT
TRBV5-1	many	TRBJ1-2	TRBD1	CASSLASGTESYGYTF	TGCGCCAGCAGCTTGGCCTCCGGGACAGAAAGCTATGGCTACACCTTC
TRBV29-1	many	TRBJ2-7	.	CSVGRRDTREQYF	TGCAGCGTGGGACGGCGAGATACTCGGGAGCAGTACTTC
TRBV20-1	many	TRBJ2-3	TRBD2	CSARDRWLAGTDTQYF	TGCAGTGCTAGAGATCGATGGCTAGCGGGAACGGATACGCAGTATTTT
TRBV5-1	few	TRBJ1-1	.	CASSLDAGGRTEAFF	TGCGCCAGCAGCTTGGACGCTGGGGGGCGGACTGAAGCTTTCTTT
TRBV7-6	many	TRBJ1-2	TRBD1	CASSHDRALGYTF	TGTGCCAGCAGCCACGACAGGGCATTAGGCTACACCTTC
TRBV11-2	many	TRBJ2-6	.	CASSLQGTGANVLTF	TGTGCCAGCAGCTTACAGGGGACTGGGGCCAACGTCCTGACTTTC
TRBV4-1	many	TRBJ1-1	TRBD1	CASSRGQGAMNTEAFF	TGCGCCAGCAGCCGAGGACAGGGGGCGATGAACACTGAAGCTTTCTTT
TRBV5-1	many	TRBJ1-2	TRBD1	CASSSTGATYGYTF	TGCGCCAGCAGCTCGACAGGGGCCACCTATGGCTACACCTTC
TRBV7-2	many	TRBJ2-1	TRBD2	CASSSREIPNEQFF	TGTGCCAGCAGCTCGCGGGAGATCCCCAATGAGCAGTTCTTC
TRBV18	.	TRBJ2-2	.	CASSPYPDTGELFF	TGTGCCAGCTCACCCTATCCCGACACCGGGGAGCTGTTTTTT
TRBV7-8	many	TRBJ2-6	TRBD1	CASSLRIPGQGRAGANVLTF	TGTGCCAGCAGCCTAAGAATCCCGGGACAGGGAAGGGCAGGGGCCAACGTCCTGACTTTC
TRBV7-2	few	TRBJ2-5	.	CASSISLTGSQETQYF	TGTGCCAGCAGCATTTCCTTGACAGGTAGTCAAGAGACCCAGTACTTC
TRBV5-1	many	TRBJ2-1	.	CASSGIGVENEQFF	TGCGCCAGCAGCGGAATCGGGGTGGAGAATGAGCAGTTCTTC
TRBV29-1	many	TRBJ2-1	TRBD2	CSELLAGGSYNEQFF	TGCAGCGAGCTACTAGCGGGGGGCTCCTACAATGAGCAGTTCTTC
TRBV12-3/TRBV12-4	.	TRBJ2-7	TRBD1	CASSPQGASPYEQYF	TGTGCCAGCAGCCCACAGGGGGCATCCCCCTACGAGCAGTACTTC
TRBV29-1	.	TRBJ2-1	.	CSVTRGTNEQFF	TGCAGCGTCACCAGGGGCACCAATGAGCAGTTCTTC
TRBV7-9	many	TRBJ1-4	.	CASSSAGGSEKLFF	TGTGCCAGCAGCTCGGCCGGGGGTAGTGAAAAACTGTTTTTT
TRBV20-1	many	TRBJ2-3	.	CSARRGVADTQYF	TGCAGTGCTAGACGCGGGGTCGCAGATACGCAGTATTTT
TRBV20-1	many	TRBJ2-1	.	CSARVFELHEQFF	TGCAGTGCTAGAGTTTTCGAGCTCCATGAGCAGTTCTTC
TRBV5-1	few	TRBJ1-2	.	CASSPLEGLYGYTF	TGCGCCAGCAGCCCCCTCGAAGGGCTCTATGGCTACACCTTC
TRBV15	many	TRBJ1-2	.	CATRAGGQIYGYTF	TGTGCCACCCGAGCGGGGGGACAAATCTATGGCTACACCTTC
TRBV7-3	many	TRBJ2-3	TRBD2	CASSWGGLDWEF	TGTGCCAGCAGCTGGGGGGGGTTAGACTGGGAATTT
TRBV7-3	many	TRBJ2-3	TRBD2	CASSLTFSGGGSTDTQYF	TGTGCCAGCAGCTTAACGTTCAGCGGGGGTGGGAGCACAGATACGCAGTATTTT
TRBV12-3/TRBV12-4	few	TRBJ2-5	.	CASSLGGGGGQETQYF	TGTGCCAGCAGTTTAGGTGGAGGTGGCGGACAAGAGACCCAGTACTTC
TRBV19	many	TRBJ1-2	TRBD1	CASQTGGITNYGYTF	TGTGCCAGTCAGACAGGGGGCATCACTAACTATGGCTACACCTTC
TRBV5-1	many	TRBJ2-3	TRBD2	CASSFTSGGATDTQYF	TGCGCCAGCAGCTTCACTAGCGGGGGGGCCACAGATACGCAGTATTTT
TRBV7-9	many	TRBJ1-1	.	CASSLSTMNTEAFF	TGTGCCAGCAGCTTAAGCACAATGAACACTGAAGCTTTCTTT
TRBV2	.	TRBJ1-4	.	CASSGGPREKLFF	TGTGCCAGCAGTGGAGGGCCGAGGGAAAAACTGTTTTTT
TRBV7-9	.	TRBJ1-1	TRBD1	CASSLDRGWTEAFF	TGTGCCAGCAGCTTGGACAGGGGATGGACTGAAGCTTTCTTT
TRBV27	many	TRBJ2-7	TRBD2	CASSDIAGGTYEQYF	TGTGCCAGCAGTGACATAGCGGGGGGGACCTACGAGCAGTACTTC
TRBV2	many	TRBJ2-4	.	CASREQRTLAKNIQYF	TGTGCCAGCAGGGAACAAAGGACATTAGCCAAAAACATTCAGTACTTC
TRBV7-6	few	TRBJ1-5	.	CASSPLPDRGGSLTQPQHF	TGTGCCAGCAGCCCACTCCCTGACCGTGGCGGCTCCCTAACTCAGCCCCAGCATTTT
TRBV7-2	.	TRBJ2-1	.	CASSKGPVDNGNEQFF	TGTGCCAGCAGCAAAGGACCGGTTGATAATGGCAATGAGCAGTTCTTC
TRBV18	many	TRBJ2-7	TRBD1	CASSPGQGGSYEQYF	TGTGCCAGCTCACCAGGACAGGGGGGGTCCTACGAGCAGTACTTC
TRBV5-6	few	TRBJ2-3	.	CASSFFSTDTQYF	TGTGCCAGCAGCTTCTTTAGCACAGATACGCAGTATTTT
TRBV4-3	many	TRBJ2-1	.	CASSHIPYNEQFF	TGCGCCAGCAGCCATATCCCTTACAATGAGCAGTTCTTC
TRBV12-3/TRBV12-4	many	TRBJ2-2	TRBD1	CASSSDRTNTGELFF	TGTGCCAGCAGTTCGGACAGGACGAACACCGGGGAGCTGTTTTTT